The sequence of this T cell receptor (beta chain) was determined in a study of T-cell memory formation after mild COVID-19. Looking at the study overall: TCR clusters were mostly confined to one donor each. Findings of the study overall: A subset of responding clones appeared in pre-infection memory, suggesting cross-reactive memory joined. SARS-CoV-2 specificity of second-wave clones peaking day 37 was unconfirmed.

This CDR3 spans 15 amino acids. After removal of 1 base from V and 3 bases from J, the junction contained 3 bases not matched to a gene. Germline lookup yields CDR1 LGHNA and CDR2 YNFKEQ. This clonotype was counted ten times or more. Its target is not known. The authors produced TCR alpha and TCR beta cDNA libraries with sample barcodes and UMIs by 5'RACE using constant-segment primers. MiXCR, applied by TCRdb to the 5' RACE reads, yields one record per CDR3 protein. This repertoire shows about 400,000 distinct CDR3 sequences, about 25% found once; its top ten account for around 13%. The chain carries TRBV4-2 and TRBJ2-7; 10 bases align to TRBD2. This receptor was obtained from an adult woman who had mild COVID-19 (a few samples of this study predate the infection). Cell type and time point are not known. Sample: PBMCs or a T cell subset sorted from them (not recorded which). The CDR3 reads CASSQGSSGGYEQYF. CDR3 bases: TGTGCCAGCAGCCAAGGCTCTAGCGGGGGCTACGAGCAGTACTTC.